This T cell receptor beta chain was identified during a study of T cells in Graves' hyperthyroidism and ophthalmopathy. Study-level background: Once the initial diagnosis was made, peripheral blood was obtained before any treatment. Regarding the study as a whole: Ophthalmopathy was identified by the model a median around 5.9 months ahead of onset. The majority of expanded thyroid clonotypes above 0.001 also appeared in blood.

RNA transcripts provided the source from which TCR beta CDR3 regions were amplified. Initially, a first-round RT-PCR of the TCR CDR3 employed the HTBI primer set. In TCRdb, the multiplex PCR reads were re-called with MiXCR into one record per CDR3 protein. Of roughly 550,000 distinct CDR3 sequences in the sample, about 15% are singletons; the top ten hold 25% to 30%. CDR1 and CDR2 (germline): MNHNS, SASEGT. CDR3 length equals 15 residues. J gave up 3 bases and V 6 bases, and 3 bases lay outside the gene matches. In this sample, this clonotype turned up a few times. The antigen remains unidentified. The source is a woman in her 30s with Graves' ophthalmopathy. The sequencing sample was made of blood. V is TRBV6-1 and J is TRBJ1-4; TRBD1 matches 11 bases. CDR3 in amino acids: CASRGQGVANEKLFF. In DNA form, the CDR3 reads TGTGCCAGCAGGGGACAGGGGGTGGCTAATGAAAAACTGTTTTTT.